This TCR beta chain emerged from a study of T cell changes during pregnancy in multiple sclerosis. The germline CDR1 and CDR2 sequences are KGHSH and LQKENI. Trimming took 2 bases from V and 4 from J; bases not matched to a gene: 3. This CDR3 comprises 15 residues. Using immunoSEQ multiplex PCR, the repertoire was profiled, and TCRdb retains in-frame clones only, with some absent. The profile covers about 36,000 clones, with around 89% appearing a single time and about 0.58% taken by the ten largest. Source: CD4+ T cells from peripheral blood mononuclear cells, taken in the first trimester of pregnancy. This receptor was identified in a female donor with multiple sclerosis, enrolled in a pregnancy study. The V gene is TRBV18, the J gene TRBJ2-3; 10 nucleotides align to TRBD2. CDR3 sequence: CASSPRGLAADTQYF. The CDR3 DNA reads TGTGCCAGCTCACCAAGAGGACTAGCGGCAGATACGCAGTATTTT.